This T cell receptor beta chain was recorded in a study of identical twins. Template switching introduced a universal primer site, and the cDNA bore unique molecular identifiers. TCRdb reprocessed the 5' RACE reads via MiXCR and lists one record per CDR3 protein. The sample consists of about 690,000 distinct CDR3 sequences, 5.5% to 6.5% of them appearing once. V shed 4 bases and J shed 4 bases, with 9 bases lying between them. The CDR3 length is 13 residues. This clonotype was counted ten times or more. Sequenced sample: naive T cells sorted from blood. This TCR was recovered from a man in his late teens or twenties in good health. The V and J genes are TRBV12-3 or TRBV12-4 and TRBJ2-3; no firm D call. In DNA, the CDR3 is TGTGCCAGCAGTTCGAGCCGGGCAGATACGCAGTATTTT. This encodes CASSSSRADTQYF.